The source of this T cell receptor beta chain is a study of blood T cell repertoires in COVID-19. Study-wide context: Sites across the United States, Italy and Spain contributed samples from acute and convalescent COVID-19. PBMCs, B-cell-depleted T cells, or T cells were the source of the cDNA or gDNA that made up the material.

This CDR3 region has 13 residues. CDR1 SGHNT and CDR2 YYREEE come from the germline V gene (reference sequence). Unmatched junction bases numbered 3, after V lost 3 bases and J lost 6 bases. In the authors' workflow: Researchers report that nucleated cell counts were estimated from reference gene primer amplification. The table came from immunoSEQ multiplex PCR; TCRdb's copy has only in-frame clones and leaves some out. V and J calls and clone size come straight from that table; D and trimming were deduced from the DNA. The table shows around 150,000 clones, with approximately 90% occurring only once.

The chain uses TRBV5-4 and TRBJ2-7; 10 positions match TRBD2. This receptor was taken from a human donor in a cohort sampled during active COVID-19. What was sequenced was peripheral blood. The CDR3 bases are TGTGCCAGCAGCTCACGGACTAGCGGCGAGCAGTACTTC. Its translation: CASSSRTSGEQYF.